The 18 T cell receptor beta chains below all came from one sample that was sequenced in a study of spatial heterogeneity in lung cancer. The time point is: blood at routine non-recurrence follow-up after resection. TCRdb re-called the 5' RACE reads with MiXCR, one entry per CDR3 protein. This table holds fewer than 25,000 distinct CDR3 sequences, roughly a tenth found once. Source: PBMCs, taken at follow-up. These receptors all come from a male donor with early-stage non-small cell lung cancer.

The V call is TRBV6-5, the J call TRBJ2-5; the D gene is possibly TRBD1 (5 bases). The CDR3 consists of 14 residues. Per germline, CDR1 MNHEY and CDR2 SVGAGI. Trimming took 0 bases from V and 5 from J, leaving 10 bases between them. The CDR3 coding sequence is TGTGCCAGCAGTTACTCCCGCCAGGGTGAGACCCAGTACTTC. This encodes CASSYSRQGETQYF.

This clonotype was seen repeatedly, ten times or more. This rearrangement joins TRBV5-1 to TRBJ1-5; 7 nucleotides line up with TRBD1. CDR3 length: 15 residues. The trim removed 0 bases at V and 6 bases at J, leaving 6 bases unmatched. CDR1 is SGHRS, CDR2 YFSETQ, per germline. The CDR3 DNA is TGCGCCAGCAGCTTGGATACAGGGGCTGGTCAGCCCCAGCATTTT. Translation gives CASSLDTGAGQPQHF.

This clonotype showed up many times. The chain carries TRBV28 and TRBJ2-7; unclear D gene. This CDR3 is built from 16 residues. V lost 3 bases and J 1 base, leaving 16 bases between the germline ends. Germline assignment: CDR1 MDHEN and CDR2 SYDVKM. CDR3 nucleotides: TGTGCCAGCAGTTTTAGCTACAGCGAACTTTCCTACGAGCAGTACTTC. As protein: CASSFSYSELSYEQYF.

This chain uses TRBV6-5 with TRBJ1-1; D uncertain. CDR3 size: 14 residues. With 6 bases removed from V and 4 bases from J, the gap between germline ends came to 15 bases. CDR1 is MNHEY, CDR2 SVGAGI, per germline. Here the CDR3 DNA reads TGTGCCAGCAGCCCCCGCGCCAGAAGCACTGAAGCTTTCTTT. This sequence encodes CASSPRARSTEAFF.

The chain carries TRBV27 and TRBJ2-7; D is ambiguous. The V and J ends lost 2 bases and 6 bases respectively, with 11 bases between them. Germline V gene lookup returns CDR1 MNHEY and CDR2 SMNVEV (reference sequence). The CDR3 has 13 amino acids. The CDR3: CASSLRAVSEQYF. Here the CDR3 DNA reads TGTGCCAGCAGTTTAAGGGCAGTCAGCGAGCAGTACTTC.

This clonotype was observed at least ten times. The chain carries TRBV7-2 and TRBJ1-4; 7 positions match TRBD1. Per the germline V gene, CDR1 is SGHTA and CDR2 is FQGNSA. This CDR3 comprises 13 residues. V lost 1 base, J lost 12 bases, and 5 bases stayed unmatched. The CDR3 sequence: CASSLVYRGELFF. In DNA, the CDR3 is TGTGCCAGCAGCTTAGTATACAGGGGTGAACTGTTTTTT.

This clonotype has just a few counts. The V gene is TRBV20-1, the J gene TRBJ2-1; the match to TRBD1 covers 9 bases. CDR1 is DFQATT and CDR2 is SNEGSKA in the germline V gene (reference sequence). Trimming at V came to 3 bases and at J to 0 bases, leaving 3 bases not matched to a gene. The CDR3 spans 15 residues. CDR3 in DNA: TGCAGTGCTAGCACGACAGGGGGCTCCTACAATGAGCAGTTCTTC. This sequence encodes CSASTTGGSYNEQFF.

This clonotype was found many times. V gene TRBV5-6 combines with J gene TRBJ2-3; no clear D gene. Trimming took 4 bases from V and 1 from J, leaving 10 bases between them. Germline lookup yields CDR1 SGHDT and CDR2 YYEEEE. This CDR3 spans 14 amino acids. CDR3 nucleotide sequence: TGTGCCAGCAGCCCCCCGGGTGGCACAGATACGCAGTATTTT. Its translation is CASSPPGGTDTQYF.

The V and J genes are TRBV5-1 and TRBJ2-2; 10 bases align to TRBD1. This CDR3 has 16 amino acids. Trimming at V came to 3 bases and at J to 5 bases, leaving 7 bases not matched to a gene. Germline-derived CDR1 and CDR2 are SGHRS and YFSETQ. Written as DNA, the CDR3 is TGCGCCAGCAGCTCCCAAGGACAGGGGGTAACCGGGGAGCTGTTTTTT. Its protein product is CASSSQGQGVTGELFF.

The V gene is TRBV28, the J gene TRBJ1-5; the D gene is possibly TRBD1 (6 bases). Germline-derived CDR1 and CDR2 are MDHEN and SYDVKM. V shed 2 bases and J shed 9 bases, with 17 bases lying between them. This CDR3 spans 15 amino acids. Written as DNA, the CDR3 is TGTGCCAGCAGTTTAACCGGGACACTCGATACGCCCCAGCATTTT. Residues: CASSLTGTLDTPQHF.

This clonotype has a count of ten or more. The chain uses TRBV12-3 or TRBV12-4 and TRBJ1-2; D not certain. The V gene lost 7 bases and the J gene lost 0 bases, with 12 bases spanning the gap. There are 14 residues in the CDR3. Here the CDR3 reads CASTAAGTNYGYTF. CDR3 DNA sequence: TGTGCCAGCACCGCCGCCGGGACTAACTATGGCTACACCTTC.

V and J are TRBV3-1 and TRBJ1-1; tentatively, D is TRBD1 (6 bases). V was shortened by 3 bases and J by 4 bases, with 9 bases between the two germline ends. The CDR3 extends over 13 amino acids. Germline CDR1 is LGHDT and CDR2 is YNNKEL (reference sequence). CDR3 region: CASSHGQPTEAFF. CDR3 in DNA: TGTGCCAGCAGCCATGGACAGCCCACTGAAGCTTTCTTT.

This clonotype occurred many times. V usage is TRBV12-3 or TRBV12-4 and J usage is TRBJ2-3; D is uncertain. CDR3 length equals 11 residues. Trimming removed 9 bases from V and 5 bases from J, with 9 bases in between. The CDR3 is CASSWIDTQYF. The CDR3 DNA reads as TGTGCCAGTTCGTGGATAGATACGCAGTATTTT.

The sample holds many counts of this clonotype. The chain employs TRBV3-1 and TRBJ1-3; no reliable D call. The CDR3 totals 13 residues. Looked up from germline, CDR1 is LGHDT and CDR2 is YNNKEL (reference sequence). Trimming cost V 5 bases and J 0 bases, with 5 bases left between them. CDR3 sequence reads: CASSGSSGNTIYF. For the CDR3, the DNA is TGTGCCAGCAGCGGGAGCTCTGGAAACACCATATATTTT.

This clonotype qualifies as medium-sized. The chain combines TRBV9 with TRBJ2-1; no clear D gene. The CDR3 runs 14 residues. Looked up from germline, CDR1 is SGDLS and CDR2 is YYNGEE. Trimming stripped 0 bases from V and 9 bases from J, with 13 bases between. Here the CDR3 DNA reads TGTGCCAGCAGCGTAGAATCCTGGCCCGGTGAGCAGTTCTTC. This gives the protein CASSVESWPGEQFF.

This clonotype occurred many times. The J gene is TRBJ1-2, the V gene TRBV7-9, with TRBD1 identical over 7 bases. The germline V gene has CDR1 SEHNR and CDR2 FQNEAQ (reference sequence). V shed 5 bases and J 3 bases; nucleotides not matched to a gene: 3. The CDR3 extends over 13 amino acids. CDR3 in amino acids: CASSGQVDYGYTF. CDR3 DNA sequence: TGTGCCAGCAGCGGACAGGTGGACTATGGCTACACCTTC.

The DNA of the CDR3 is TGTGCCAGCAGCCAAGTCGTCCAACCGGGATTCACCCAGTACTTC. Its translation is CASSQVVQPGFTQYF. The V gene is TRBV14, the J gene TRBJ2-5; possibly TRBD2 for D (5 bases). With 1 base removed from V and 8 bases from J, the gap between germline ends came to 17 bases. CDR3 length equals 15 residues. The germline gives CDR1 SGHDN, CDR2 FVKESK.

The chain is built from TRBV7-9 and TRBJ2-7; 7 nucleotides match TRBD2. Per the germline V gene, CDR1 is SEHNR and CDR2 is FQNEAQ (reference sequence). This CDR3 is 13 amino acids long. The V gene end was trimmed by 5 bases and the J gene end by 3 bases; junction bases not matched to a gene: 4. CDR3 in DNA: TGTGCCAGCAGCCCAGCGGGATACTACGAGCAGTACTTC. Its translation is CASSPAGYYEQYF.